These T cell receptor beta chains were read from a single sample in a study of T cells in Graves' hyperthyroidism and ophthalmopathy. TCRdb reprocessed the multiplex PCR reads with MiXCR, giving one entry per CDR3 protein. The table has about 520,000 distinct CDR3 sequences, roughly a quarter seen once. Sequenced sample: blood. These receptors came from a woman younger than 45 with Graves' ophthalmopathy. The CDR3 runs from the conserved cysteine through the conserved F or W. Size is stated for part of the rows, as once, few or many counts, or as a class when the clone is expanded.

v_gene	abundance	j_gene	len	CDR3aa
TRBV4-3	few	TRBJ2-5	15	CASIQRTSGQETQYF
TRBV9	many	TRBJ1-1	15	CASSTDRAGNTEAFF
TRBV6-2/TRBV6-3	few	TRBJ1-2	17	CASSLSQPLRGNYGYTF
TRBV14	many	TRBJ2-5	13	CASSQDRTGTQYF
TRBV5-1	many	TRBJ2-7	15	CASSLGVDYHYEQYF
TRBV6-1	NA	TRBJ2-5	10	CASTGETQCF
TRBV6-1	NA	TRBJ1-2	12	CASSQHAYGYTF
TRBV6-1	many	TRBJ2-2	15	CASRGWISNTGELFF
TRBV6-2/TRBV6-3	many	TRBJ1-1	14	CASSQGEWGTEAFF
TRBV5-1	many	TRBJ2-7	13	CASSFQGADEQYF
TRBV18	many	TRBJ1-1	14	CASSLDQGNTEAFF
TRBV11-2	many	TRBJ2-5	15	CASSPTSGGGETQYF
TRBV28	few	TRBJ2-7	16	CASSLEGAQGLGEQYF
TRBV6-1	many	TRBJ1-3	15	CASRNRGPGGNTIYF
TRBV20-1	many	TRBJ2-7	13	CSARALLPYEQYF
TRBV11-2	few	TRBJ1-2	12	CASSWAGTGDTF
TRBV12-3/TRBV12-4	few	TRBJ1-2	14	CASSFRALTDGYTF
TRBV12-3/TRBV12-4	many	TRBJ1-1	15	CASSLWGTGKTEAFF
TRBV27	NA	TRBJ1-1	15	CASSLWQGLDTEAFF
TRBV12-3/TRBV12-4	NA	TRBJ1-5	13	CASSGNNNQPQHF
TRBV12-3/TRBV12-4	few	TRBJ1-1	13	CASSLGFEGPAFF
TRBV5-1	many	TRBJ2-7	13	CASSLEGPYEQYF
TRBV5-1	many	TRBJ1-1	15	CASSYRQGGLTEAFF
TRBV7-3	NA	TRBJ2-2	16	CASSLYGQGNTGELFF
TRBV7-9	many	TRBJ1-6	12	CASSFPQSPLHF
TRBV12-5	NA	TRBJ2-2	13	CASGLSQTGELFF
TRBV20-1	NA	TRBJ2-7	12	CSTSSRTYEQYF
TRBV28	NA	TRBJ2-7	12	CASSLGHAEQYF
TRBV28	many	TRBJ2-7	14	CASRTGTFSYEQYF
TRBV19	many	TRBJ1-5	15	CASSTGTGAHQPQHF
TRBV30	NA	TRBJ1-2	12	CSLLGANYGYTF
TRBV2	NA	TRBJ1-1	13	CASRLNRGSEAFF
TRBV11-2	few	TRBJ1-3	15	CASSLEAGVGNTIYF
TRBV6-1	many	TRBJ1-5	13	CASSVPDYQPQHF
TRBV7-8	NA	TRBJ2-1	15	CASSLEGLRGDEKFF
TRBV15	many	TRBJ2-5	13	CATRVPVRETQYF
TRBV4-3	NA	TRBJ1-2	15	CASSQVQGTGYGYTF
TRBV13	many	TRBJ2-7	14	CASSSRDINYEQYF
TRBV28	once	TRBJ1-1	14	CASSFQRVGTEAFF
TRBV19	many	TRBJ2-5	15	CASSISQLQWETQYF
TRBV20-1	few	TRBJ1-2	13	CSALNRGVVGYTF
TRBV3-1	few	TRBJ1-5	15	CASSQGTVSNQPQHF
TRBV6-4	NA	TRBJ1-1	14	CASRRQGRSTEAFF
TRBV6-1	many	TRBJ2-7	9	CASSYEQYF
TRBV7-2	many	TRBJ2-5	13	CASSTWAQETQYF
TRBV15	few	TRBJ2-5	21	CATSAPGVRARTSGRKETQYF